What follows describes a single TCR beta chain. The antigen remains undetermined. One base away lies a much larger clone, so this may be a sequencing read error. This entry is derived from a study of T cells in Graves' hyperthyroidism and ophthalmopathy. Points from the study as a whole: Ophthalmopathy onset followed model prediction by a median about 6.9 months.

RNA transcripts were the template for amplifying TCR beta CDR3 regions. HTBI primers were the set used in a first-round RT-PCR of the TCR CDR3. A single record per CDR3 protein comes from TCRdb applying MiXCR to the multiplex PCR reads. The profile covers 550,000 to 650,000 distinct CDR3 sequences, with 11% to 15% appearing a single time and around 5.4% taken by the ten largest. CDR1 and CDR2 (germline): SGHTA, FQGNSA. The CDR3 length is 13 residues. Patients aged 18 to 65 with hyperthyroidism were newly diagnosed, with duration under 2 months. A sample of blood taken at first hyperthyroidism diagnosis preceded any ophthalmopathy symptoms.

Specimen: blood. V is TRBV7-2 and J is TRBJ2-7, with 8 bases lining up with TRBD2. The receptor was isolated from a woman in her 30s with Graves' hyperthyroidism that later progressed to Graves' ophthalmopathy. Written as DNA, the CDR3 is TGTGCCAACAGCGGGGGTTGGGGGCTCGAGCAGTACTTC. Residues: CANSGGWGLEQYF.